This T cell receptor beta chain came from a study of Graves' ophthalmopathy and Graves' hyperthyroidism. This clonotype was counted at least ten times. Germline is not matched at one junction end, which may reflect a read error. Per germline, CDR1 ENHRY and CDR2 SYGVKD. The CDR3 is 16 residues long. Transcripts of RNA were the source for amplifying TCR beta CDR3 regions. After a first-round RT-PCR with HTBI primers, a second-round multiplex PCR was run. TCRdb analysed the multiplex PCR reads with MiXCR anew, one entry per CDR3 protein. Found here are 600,000 to 700,000 distinct CDR3 sequences, more than 40% of them singletons; the top ten hold more than 3%.

The rearrangement links TRBV10-3 to TRBJ1-6, with 7 positions matching TRBD1. Sequencing input: peripheral blood. The TCR was taken from an adult man with Graves' ophthalmopathy. CDR3: CASSEVPGQTYSPLHF. The DNA for the CDR3 is TGTGCCAGCAGTGAAGTTCCGGGACAGACTTATTCACCCCTCCACTTT.